This T cell receptor beta chain was identified in a study of blood T cell repertoires in COVID-19. Study summary: There were acute and convalescent COVID-19 samples, and they came from the United States, Italy and Spain. PBMCs, B-cell-depleted T cells, or T cells were the source of the cDNA or gDNA that made up the material.

In its sample, this clone was seen once. In the authors' methods: The authors estimated nucleated cell counts from reference gene primer amplification. Some clones are missing from TCRdb's copy, which holds only in-frame ones; the method was immunoSEQ multiplex PCR. The D gene and trimming were derived from the DNA, and the V and J assignments and clone size from that table. The sample shows 350,000 or so clones, approximately 88% of them seen only once. The Seattle site enrolled patients during active infection and followed them longitudinally. This CDR3 is 14 amino acids long. Deletions cut 4 bases from V and 5 bases from J, with 14 bases between. The germline V gene has CDR1 SGHNT and CDR2 YYREEE (reference sequence).

Sample: peripheral blood. This rearrangement joins TRBV5-4 to TRBJ2-3; no clear D. The sequence was obtained from a woman in her twenties or thirties with COVID-19, enrolled during active disease. The CDR3 nucleotides are TGTGCCAGCAGCATTCGCGACTGGCGAGATACGCAGTATTTT. Its translation: CASSIRDWRDTQYF.